This TCR beta chain comes out of a study of blood T cell repertoires in COVID-19. Study-wide background: PBMCs, B-cell-depleted T cells, or T cells provided the cDNA or gDNA that made up the material.

Generated by immunoSEQ multiplex PCR, the TCRdb table keeps only in-frame clones and is missing some. The sample carries around 140,000 clones, more than 80% recorded once. Regarding this clone: This sample includes further DNA sequences coding for the same CDR3.

Input material: peripheral blood. This TCR was recovered from a human donor in a cohort sampled during active COVID-19.

Written as DNA, the CDR3 is TGTGCCAGCTCACCACCGGGGGGGAGCGACACTGAAGCTTTCTTT. Translating gives CASSPPGGSDTEAFF. The chain has TRBV18 and TRBJ1-1; TRBD1 might be the D (5 bases). Germline assignment: CDR1 KGHSH and CDR2 LQKENI. V gave up 0 bases and J gave up 3 bases, with 11 bases separating them. The CDR3 sequence is 15 residues long.